This TCR beta chain was identified in a study of blood T cell repertoires in COVID-19. Overall study: Material from acute and convalescent COVID-19 was sourced from the United States, Italy and Spain. PBMCs, B-cell-depleted T cells, or T cells were the source of the cDNA or gDNA that made up the material.

With 0 bases clipped from V and 7 bases from J, the junction kept 4 bases outside the gene matches. The CDR3 runs 15 residues. The germline V gene has CDR1 KGHSH and CDR2 LQKENI. This clone was observed a single time. Sequencing was performed with immunoSEQ multiplex PCR; in TCRdb, only in-frame clones are kept and a portion is missing. Counted here are about 200,000 clones, less than 85% occurring once; the ten biggest clones make up less than 6%. The sequenced sample was peripheral blood. The chain carries TRBV18 and TRBJ1-5; 9 bases align to TRBD1. The TCR originated in a woman between 65 and 79 years old with acute or convalescent COVID-19. This CDR3 reads CASSPPGQGWQPQHF. In DNA form, the CDR3 reads TGTGCCAGCTCACCACCGGGACAGGGTTGGCAGCCCCAGCATTTT.